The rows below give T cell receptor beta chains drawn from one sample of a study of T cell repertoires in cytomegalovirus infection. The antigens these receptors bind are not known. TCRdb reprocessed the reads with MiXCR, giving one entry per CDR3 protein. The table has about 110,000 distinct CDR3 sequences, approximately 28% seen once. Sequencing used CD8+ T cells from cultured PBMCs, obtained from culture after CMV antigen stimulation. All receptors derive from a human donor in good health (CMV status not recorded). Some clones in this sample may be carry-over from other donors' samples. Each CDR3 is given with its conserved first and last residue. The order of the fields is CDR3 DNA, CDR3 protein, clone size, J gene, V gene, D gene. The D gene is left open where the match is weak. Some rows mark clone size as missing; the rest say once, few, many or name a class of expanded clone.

DNA: TGTGCCAGCAGTTTATCAAGGACAGGGGGCATTACCGGGGAGCTGTTTTTT
CDR3: CASSLSRTGGITGELFF
size: few
J: TRBJ2-2
V: TRBV27
D: TRBD1

DNA: TGTGCCAGCAGCCCAGAGTACCAAGAGACCCAGTACTTC
CDR3: CASSPEYQETQYF
size: many
J: TRBJ2-5
V: TRBV7-2
D: NA

DNA: TGTGCCAGCAGCTTAAGGGCAGGGGAGGGGACTGAAGCTTTCTTT
CDR3: CASSLRAGEGTEAFF
size: NA
J: TRBJ1-1
V: TRBV7-3
D: NA

DNA: TGTGCCAGCAGCAGTTTGGGCGGGACAAAATTCTACGAGCAGTACTTC
CDR3: CASSSLGGTKFYEQYF
size: NA
J: TRBJ2-7
V: TRBV27
D: NA

DNA: TGTGCCAGCAGCCCAGACAGGGCTAGTGAAAAACTGTTTTTT
CDR3: CASSPDRASEKLFF
size: many
J: TRBJ1-4
V: TRBV7-2
D: TRBD1

DNA: TGTGCCAGCAGTTTAGGAGGTGACTATGGCTACACCTTC
CDR3: CASSLGGDYGYTF
size: few
J: TRBJ1-2
V: TRBV12-3/TRBV12-4
D: NA

DNA: TGTGCCAGCAGCAGAACAGGGAGGGGGTATTTT
CDR3: CASSRTGRGYF
size: NA
J: TRBJ2-3
V: TRBV11-2
D: NA

DNA: TGCGCCAGCAGCCAAGATGGGTCGGGACTTAGTGGCTATGGCTACACCTTC
CDR3: CASSQDGSGLSGYGYTF
size: few
J: TRBJ1-2
V: TRBV4-1
D: NA

DNA: TGTGCCAGCAGCCCTGGAATTCAAGGAGATACGCAGTATTTT
CDR3: CASSPGIQGDTQYF
size: few
J: TRBJ2-3
V: TRBV7-3
D: NA

DNA: TGTGCCAGCAGCTTTTTTAGCGGGGGGCCTTACAATGAGCAGTTCTTC
CDR3: CASSFFSGGPYNEQFF
size: few
J: TRBJ2-1
V: TRBV11-2
D: TRBD2

DNA: TGTGCCAGCAGCCCGTTCGGGGGGGGGGCCGCAGATACGCAGTATTTT
CDR3: CASSPFGGGAADTQYF
size: NA
J: TRBJ2-3
V: TRBV7-9
D: TRBD2

DNA: TGTGCCAGCAGTTATACGGGAACTGAAGCTTTCTTT
CDR3: CASSYTGTEAFF
size: few
J: TRBJ1-1
V: TRBV2
D: NA

DNA: TGTGCCAGCAGCTTCGGCGGGATTAGCTCCTACGAGCAGTACTTC
CDR3: CASSFGGISSYEQYF
size: NA
J: TRBJ2-7
V: TRBV13
D: NA

DNA: TGTGCCAGCAGCAGAACAGGGTCGGGGTCTGGGGCCAACGTCCTGACTTTC
CDR3: CASSRTGSGSGANVLTF
size: many
J: TRBJ2-6
V: TRBV7-6
D: NA

DNA: TGTGCCAGCAGTTTAGATATGCAGGGGCTGGTGGCTTTCTTT
CDR3: CASSLDMQGLVAFF
size: NA
J: TRBJ1-1
V: TRBV28
D: NA

DNA: TGTGCCAGCAGCTGGTTGTCTGGGGCCAACGTCCTGACTTTC
CDR3: CASSWLSGANVLTF
size: NA
J: TRBJ2-6
V: TRBV11-1
D: NA

DNA: TGCGCCAGCAGCTCCCGGGACAGGGGCTACGAGCAGTACTTC
CDR3: CASSSRDRGYEQYF
size: NA
J: TRBJ2-7
V: TRBV5-1
D: TRBD1

DNA: TGTGCCAGCAGCTTGGGGGGGGCGGTTACTGAAGCTTTCTTT
CDR3: CASSLGGAVTEAFF
size: few
J: TRBJ1-1
V: TRBV7-9
D: NA

DNA: TGCGCCAGCCAGCGGGTGACGGTAGCGGGGGGGTGGTGGACGCAGTATTTT
CDR3: CASQRVTVAGGWWTQYF
size: few
J: TRBJ2-3
V: TRBV4-1
D: TRBD2

DNA: TGTGCCAGTAGGGCAGGGGGCGAGAATGAGCAGTTCTTC
CDR3: CASRAGGENEQFF
size: many
J: TRBJ2-1
V: TRBV19
D: TRBD1

DNA: TGTGCCAGCAGTGAAGTTGGACAGGGGGTTTACGAGCAGTACTTC
CDR3: CASSEVGQGVYEQYF
size: NA
J: TRBJ2-7
V: TRBV6-1
D: TRBD1

DNA: TGTGCCAGCAACCTAAAAGGTAACTACAATGAGCAGTTCTTC
CDR3: CASNLKGNYNEQFF
size: NA
J: TRBJ2-1
V: TRBV12-3/TRBV12-4
D: NA

DNA: TGTGCCAGTAGTATCCGGGACAGGGGGCGGCTTTACAATGAGCAGTTCTTC
CDR3: CASSIRDRGRLYNEQFF
size: once
J: TRBJ2-1
V: TRBV19
D: TRBD1

DNA: TGCAGTGCTAGAAGGGGGGGCGATGCTCAGGGGACCCAGTACTTC
CDR3: CSARRGGDAQGTQYF
size: NA
J: TRBJ2-5
V: TRBV20-1
D: NA

DNA: TGTGCCAGCAGTTACATGGGGGCTGGGACTGAAGCTTTCTTT
CDR3: CASSYMGAGTEAFF
size: NA
J: TRBJ1-1
V: TRBV6-5
D: NA

DNA: TGTGCCAGCAGCGCAGGGGTTACAGAAGCTTTCTTT
CDR3: CASSAGVTEAFF
size: NA
J: TRBJ1-1
V: TRBV7-4
D: NA

DNA: TGTGCTAGTGGTTGGACTAGCGGGGTCGAGCAGTACTTC
CDR3: CASGWTSGVEQYF
size: NA
J: TRBJ2-7
V: TRBV12-5
D: TRBD2

DNA: TGTGTCAGCAGTCTGGGACAGGGTTTTGGCTACACCTTC
CDR3: CVSSLGQGFGYTF
size: NA
J: TRBJ1-2
V: TRBV6-5
D: TRBD1

DNA: TGTGCCAGCAGCCCCACTCCTATTCCAAACTATGGCTACACCTTC
CDR3: CASSPTPIPNYGYTF
size: many
J: TRBJ1-2
V: TRBV7-9
D: NA

DNA: TGCAGCGTCGCGGACGGAGACGTTGTGGAGCAGTACTTC
CDR3: CSVADGDVVEQYF
size: many
J: TRBJ2-7
V: TRBV29-1
D: NA

DNA: TGTGCCAGCACTCGTGAAAGGGGGGGACCTGAAGCTTTCTTT
CDR3: CASTRERGGPEAFF
size: few
J: TRBJ1-1
V: TRBV5-4
D: NA

DNA: TGTGCCAGCAGCTTGGAAGGTAGTAGCTATGGCTACACCTTC
CDR3: CASSLEGSSYGYTF
size: NA
J: TRBJ1-2
V: TRBV5-4
D: NA

DNA: TGTGCCTGGAGTGAGGGACTAGGACGGAATGAGCAGTTCTTC
CDR3: CAWSEGLGRNEQFF
size: NA
J: TRBJ2-1
V: TRBV30
D: TRBD2

DNA: TGTGCCAGCAGCCAAGACAGCGGGGCTCGAGACAGGAATGAGCAGTTCTTC
CDR3: CASSQDSGARDRNEQFF
size: NA
J: TRBJ2-1
V: TRBV3-1
D: NA

DNA: TGTGCCAGCAGCACCCCGACAGGGACAAACTACGAGCAGTACTTC
CDR3: CASSTPTGTNYEQYF
size: NA
J: TRBJ2-7
V: TRBV7-9
D: TRBD1

DNA: TGTGCCAGCAGTCTTACAGGGGTGAAGCAGCCCCAGCATTTT
CDR3: CASSLTGVKQPQHF
size: NA
J: TRBJ1-5
V: TRBV12-3/TRBV12-4
D: TRBD1

DNA: TGCGCCAGCAGCCAAGAAGGGTTCTTAAACATTCAGTACTTC
CDR3: CASSQEGFLNIQYF
size: NA
J: TRBJ2-4
V: TRBV4-1
D: NA

DNA: TGCGCCAGCAGCCAGGAGGCGGGACAGTCCCTTGGCTACACCTTC
CDR3: CASSQEAGQSLGYTF
size: many
J: TRBJ1-2
V: TRBV4-1
D: TRBD1

DNA: TGTGCCACCAGTGATGTCCGGGGAAGGAGACTGTTTTTT
CDR3: CATSDVRGRRLFF
size: NA
J: TRBJ1-4
V: TRBV24-1
D: NA

DNA: TGTGCCAGCAGACTTTTAGGGGACCAAATGAACACTGAAGCTTTCTTT
CDR3: CASRLLGDQMNTEAFF
size: NA
J: TRBJ1-1
V: TRBV6-2/TRBV6-3
D: NA

DNA: TGTGCCAGCAGCCTATATAGCGGGGCTAGCACAGATACGCAGTATTTT
CDR3: CASSLYSGASTDTQYF
size: few
J: TRBJ2-3
V: TRBV5-6
D: TRBD2

DNA: TGTGCCAGCAGCTTACCGGGGGGTGGAGGCACAGATACGCAGTATTTT
CDR3: CASSLPGGGGTDTQYF
size: few
J: TRBJ2-3
V: TRBV7-2
D: TRBD2

DNA: TGCAGCGTTGAAGGGGGCACATCTAACTATGGCTACACCTTC
CDR3: CSVEGGTSNYGYTF
size: many
J: TRBJ1-2
V: TRBV29-1
D: NA

DNA: TGTGCCAGTAGTGCCTCCGGGACAGGGGTTGAGCAGTACTTC
CDR3: CASSASGTGVEQYF
size: many
J: TRBJ2-7
V: TRBV19
D: TRBD1

DNA: TGTGCCAGCAGTTTGGGGGGTGGTGGCACTGAAGCTTTCTTT
CDR3: CASSLGGGGTEAFF
size: NA
J: TRBJ1-1
V: TRBV27
D: NA

DNA: TGTGCCAGCAGTTTAGGCCCCTACACGAACACTGAAGCTTTCTTT
CDR3: CASSLGPYTNTEAFF
size: NA
J: TRBJ1-1
V: TRBV27
D: NA